What follows is one T cell receptor (beta chain) and its context. The sample comes from a study of T cell changes during pregnancy in multiple sclerosis. In germline, CDR1 is SQVTM, CDR2 ANQGSEA. The V segment lost 4 bases and the J segment 7 bases; nucleotides outside the gene matches: 10. The CDR3 spans 16 residues. TCRdb's copy holds only in-frame clones and misses some; the assay was immunoSEQ multiplex PCR. The sample gives roughly 93,000 clones, approximately 89% of which show up once; under 0.95% is in the top ten. Material: peripheral blood, obtained before pregnancy. V is TRBV29-1 and J is TRBJ2-1, with 13 positions matching TRBD2. The origin of this receptor is a female donor with multiple sclerosis, enrolled in a pregnancy study. CDR3 loop: CSVGGGGLAGVNEQFF. CDR3 bases: TGCAGCGTTGGGGGTGGTGGACTAGCGGGAGTTAATGAGCAGTTCTTC.